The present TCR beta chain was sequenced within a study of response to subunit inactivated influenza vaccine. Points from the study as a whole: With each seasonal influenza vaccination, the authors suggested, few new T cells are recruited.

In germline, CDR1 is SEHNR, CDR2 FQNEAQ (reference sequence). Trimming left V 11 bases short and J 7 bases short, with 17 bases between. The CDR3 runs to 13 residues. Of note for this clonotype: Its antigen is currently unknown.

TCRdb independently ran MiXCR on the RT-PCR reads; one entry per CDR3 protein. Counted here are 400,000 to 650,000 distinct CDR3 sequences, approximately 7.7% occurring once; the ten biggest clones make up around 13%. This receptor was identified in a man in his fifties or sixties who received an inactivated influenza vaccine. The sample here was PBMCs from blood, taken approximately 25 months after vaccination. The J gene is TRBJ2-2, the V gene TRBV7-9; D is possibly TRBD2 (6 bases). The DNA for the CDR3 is TGTGCCGCCCGGGTCGGGGGATTCGGGGAGCTGTTTTTT. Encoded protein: CAARVGGFGELFF.